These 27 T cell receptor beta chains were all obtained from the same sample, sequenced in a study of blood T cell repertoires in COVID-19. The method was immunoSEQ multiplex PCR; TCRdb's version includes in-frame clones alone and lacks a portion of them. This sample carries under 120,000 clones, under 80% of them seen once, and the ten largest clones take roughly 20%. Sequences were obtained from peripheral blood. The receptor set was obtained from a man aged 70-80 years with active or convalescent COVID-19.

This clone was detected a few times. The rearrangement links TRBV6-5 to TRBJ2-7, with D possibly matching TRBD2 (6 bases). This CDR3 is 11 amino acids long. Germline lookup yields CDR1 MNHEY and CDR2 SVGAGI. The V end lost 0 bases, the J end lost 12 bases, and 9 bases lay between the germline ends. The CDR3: CASSYSGRSYF. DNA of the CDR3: TGTGCCAGCAGTTACTCGGGGAGGTCGTACTTC.

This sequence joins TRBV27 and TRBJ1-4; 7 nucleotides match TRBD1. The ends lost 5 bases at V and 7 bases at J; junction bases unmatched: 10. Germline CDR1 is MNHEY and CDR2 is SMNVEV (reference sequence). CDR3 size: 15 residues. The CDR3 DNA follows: TGTGCCAGCAGTCCATCGACAGGGCTTGGTGAAAAACTGTTTTTT. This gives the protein CASSPSTGLGEKLFF.

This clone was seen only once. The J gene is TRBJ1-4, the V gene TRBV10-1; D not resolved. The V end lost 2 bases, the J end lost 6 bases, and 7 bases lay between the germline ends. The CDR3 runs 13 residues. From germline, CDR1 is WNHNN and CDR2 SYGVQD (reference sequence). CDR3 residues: CASSEAGYEKLFF. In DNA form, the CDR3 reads TGCGCCAGCAGTGAGGCGGGGTATGAAAAACTGTTTTTT.

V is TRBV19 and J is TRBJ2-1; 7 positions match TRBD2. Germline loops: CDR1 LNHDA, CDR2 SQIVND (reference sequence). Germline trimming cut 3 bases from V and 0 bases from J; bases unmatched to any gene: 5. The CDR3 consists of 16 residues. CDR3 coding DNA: TGTGCCAGTAGTATGGTCGGGGGGAGCTCCTACAATGAGCAGTTCTTC. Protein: CASSMVGGSSYNEQFF.

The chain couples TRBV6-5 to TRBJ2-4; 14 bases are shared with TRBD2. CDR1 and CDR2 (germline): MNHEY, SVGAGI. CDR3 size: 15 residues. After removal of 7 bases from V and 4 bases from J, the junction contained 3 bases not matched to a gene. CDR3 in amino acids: CASIRTSGRKNIQYF. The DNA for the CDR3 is TGTGCCAGCATACGGACTAGCGGGAGGAAAAACATTCAGTACTTC.

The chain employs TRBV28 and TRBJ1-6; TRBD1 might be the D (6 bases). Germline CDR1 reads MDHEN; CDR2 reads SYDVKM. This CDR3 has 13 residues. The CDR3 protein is CGIRDRPNSPLHF. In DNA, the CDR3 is TGTGGCATCCGAGACAGGCCCAATTCACCCCTCCACTTT. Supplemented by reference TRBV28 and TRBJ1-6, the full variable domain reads DVKVTQSSRYLVKRTGEKVFLECVQDMDHENMFWYRQDPGLGLRLIYFSYDVKMKEKGDIPEGYSVSREKKERFSLILESASTNQTSMYLCGIRDRPNSPLHFGNGTRLTVT.

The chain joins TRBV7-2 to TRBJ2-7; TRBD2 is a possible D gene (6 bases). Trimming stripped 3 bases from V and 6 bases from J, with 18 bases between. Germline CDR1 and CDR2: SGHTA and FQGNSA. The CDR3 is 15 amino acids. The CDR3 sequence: CASSLLAWDSGEQYF. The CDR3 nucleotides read TGTGCCAGCAGCTTGTTAGCGTGGGACTCTGGCGAGCAGTACTTC.

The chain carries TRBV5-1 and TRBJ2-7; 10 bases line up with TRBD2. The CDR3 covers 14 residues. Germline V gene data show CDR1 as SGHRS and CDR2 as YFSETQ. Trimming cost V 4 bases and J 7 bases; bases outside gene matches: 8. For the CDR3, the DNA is TGCGCCAGCAGCGACTTAGCGGGAGGTTTTGAGCAGTACTTC. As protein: CASSDLAGGFEQYF. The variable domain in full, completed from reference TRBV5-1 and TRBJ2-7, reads KAGVTQTPRYLIKTRGQQVTLSCSPISGHRSVSWYQQTPGQGLQFLFEYFSETQRNKGNFPGRFSGRQFSNSRSEMNVSTLELGDSALYLCASSDLAGGFEQYFGPGTRLTVT.

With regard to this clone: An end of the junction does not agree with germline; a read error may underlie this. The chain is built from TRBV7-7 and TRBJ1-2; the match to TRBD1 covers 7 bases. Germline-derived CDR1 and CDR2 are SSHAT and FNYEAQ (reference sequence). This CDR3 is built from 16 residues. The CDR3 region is CASSLVRQGGGYGYTF. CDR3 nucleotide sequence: TGTGCTAGCAGCTTAGTCCGACAGGGTGGTGGCTATGGCTACACCTTC.

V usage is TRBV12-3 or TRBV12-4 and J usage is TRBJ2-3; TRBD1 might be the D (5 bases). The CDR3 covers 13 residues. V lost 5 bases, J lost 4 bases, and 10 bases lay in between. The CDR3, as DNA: TGTGCCAGCAGTCGGACAATATCAGATACGCAGTATTTT. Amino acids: CASSRTISDTQYF.

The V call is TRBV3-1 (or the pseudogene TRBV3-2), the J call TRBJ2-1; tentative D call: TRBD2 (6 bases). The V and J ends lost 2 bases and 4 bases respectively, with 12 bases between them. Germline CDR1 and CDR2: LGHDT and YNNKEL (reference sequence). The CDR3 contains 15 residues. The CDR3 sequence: CASSQSRGGYNEQFF. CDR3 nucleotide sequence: TGTGCCAGCAGCCAATCGAGGGGAGGTTACAATGAGCAGTTCTTC.

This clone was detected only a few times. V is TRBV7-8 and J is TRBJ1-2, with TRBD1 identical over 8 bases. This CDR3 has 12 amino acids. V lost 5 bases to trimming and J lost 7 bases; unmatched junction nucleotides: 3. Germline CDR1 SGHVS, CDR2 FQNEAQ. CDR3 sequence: CASSLQGAGYTF. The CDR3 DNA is TGTGCCAGCAGCCTCCAGGGGGCTGGCTACACCTTC.

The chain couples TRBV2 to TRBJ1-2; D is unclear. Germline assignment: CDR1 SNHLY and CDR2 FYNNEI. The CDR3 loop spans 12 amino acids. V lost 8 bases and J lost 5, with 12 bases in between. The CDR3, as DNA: TGTGCCAGCTCCAGGACTACTTATGGCTACACCTTC. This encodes CASSRTTYGYTF.

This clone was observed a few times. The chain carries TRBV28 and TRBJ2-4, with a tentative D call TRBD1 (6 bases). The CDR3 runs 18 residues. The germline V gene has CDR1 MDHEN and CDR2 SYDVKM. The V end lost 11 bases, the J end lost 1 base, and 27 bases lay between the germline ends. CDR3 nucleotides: TGTGCCGGGGAATTTACAGGGTTTTGTTTAGGGGCCAAAAACATTCAGTACTTC. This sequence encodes CAGEFTGFCLGAKNIQYF. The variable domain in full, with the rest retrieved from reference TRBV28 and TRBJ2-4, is DVKVTQSSRYLVKRTGEKVFLECVQDMDHENMFWYRQDPGLGLRLIYFSYDVKMKEKGDIPEGYSVSREKKERFSLILESASTNQTSMYLCAGEFTGFCLGAKNIQYFGAGTRLSVL.

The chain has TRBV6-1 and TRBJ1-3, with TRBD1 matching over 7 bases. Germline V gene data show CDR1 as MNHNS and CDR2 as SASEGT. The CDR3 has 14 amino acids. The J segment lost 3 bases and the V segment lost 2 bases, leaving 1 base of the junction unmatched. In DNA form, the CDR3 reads TGTGCCAGCAGTGAAAGGGGGCTTGGAAACACCATATATTTT. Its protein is CASSERGLGNTIYF.

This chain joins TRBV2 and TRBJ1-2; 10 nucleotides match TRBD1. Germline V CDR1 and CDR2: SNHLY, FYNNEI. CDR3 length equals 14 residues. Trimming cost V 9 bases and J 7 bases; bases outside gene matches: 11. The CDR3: CASTPGQGFGGYTF. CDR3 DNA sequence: TGTGCCAGTACGCCGGGACAGGGGTTCGGTGGCTACACCTTC.

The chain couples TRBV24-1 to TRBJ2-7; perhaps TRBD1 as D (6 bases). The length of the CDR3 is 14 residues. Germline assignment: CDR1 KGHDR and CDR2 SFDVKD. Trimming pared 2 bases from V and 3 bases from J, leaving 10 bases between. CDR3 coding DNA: TGTGCCACCAGTGATTCCGACAGGTTCTACGAGCAGTACTTC. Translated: CATSDSDRFYEQYF.

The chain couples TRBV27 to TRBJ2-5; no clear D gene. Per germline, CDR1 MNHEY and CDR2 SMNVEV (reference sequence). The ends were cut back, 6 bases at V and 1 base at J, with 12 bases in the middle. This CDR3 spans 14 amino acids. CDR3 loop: CASSALGSQETQYF. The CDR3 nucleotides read TGTGCCAGCAGCGCCCTTGGTAGCCAAGAGACCCAGTACTTC.

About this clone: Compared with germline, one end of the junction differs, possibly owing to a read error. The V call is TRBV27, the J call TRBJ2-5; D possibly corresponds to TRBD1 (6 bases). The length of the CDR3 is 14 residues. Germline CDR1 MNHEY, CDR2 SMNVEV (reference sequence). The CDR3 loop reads CASSHFGTQGTQYF. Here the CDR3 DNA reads TGTGCCAGCAGTCATTTCGGGACACAAGGGACCCAGTACTTC.

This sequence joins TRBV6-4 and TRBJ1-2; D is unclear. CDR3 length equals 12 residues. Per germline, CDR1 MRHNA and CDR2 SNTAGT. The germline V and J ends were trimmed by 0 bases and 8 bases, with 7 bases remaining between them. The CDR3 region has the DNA TGTGCCAGCAGTGACTCGAGATTAGGCTACACCTTC. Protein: CASSDSRLGYTF.

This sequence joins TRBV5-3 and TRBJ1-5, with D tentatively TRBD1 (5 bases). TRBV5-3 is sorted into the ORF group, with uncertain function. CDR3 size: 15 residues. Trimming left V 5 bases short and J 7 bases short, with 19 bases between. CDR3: CARSPAIEKGQPQHF. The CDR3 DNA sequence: TGTGCCAGAAGTCCCGCCATAGAGAAGGGGCAGCCCCAGCATTTT.

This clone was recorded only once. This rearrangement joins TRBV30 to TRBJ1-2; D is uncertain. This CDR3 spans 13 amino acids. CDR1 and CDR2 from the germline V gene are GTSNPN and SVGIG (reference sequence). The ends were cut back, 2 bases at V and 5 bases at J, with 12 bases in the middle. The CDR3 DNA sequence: TGTGCCTGGAGTACGCAAAGTACATATGGCTACACCTTC. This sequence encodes CAWSTQSTYGYTF.

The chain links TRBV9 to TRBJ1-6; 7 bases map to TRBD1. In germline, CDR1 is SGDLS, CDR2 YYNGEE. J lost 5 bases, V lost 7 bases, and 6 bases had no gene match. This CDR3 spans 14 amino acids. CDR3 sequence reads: CASASDRNNSPLHF. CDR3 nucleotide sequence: TGTGCCAGCGCCTCGGACAGGAATAATTCACCCCTCCACTTT.

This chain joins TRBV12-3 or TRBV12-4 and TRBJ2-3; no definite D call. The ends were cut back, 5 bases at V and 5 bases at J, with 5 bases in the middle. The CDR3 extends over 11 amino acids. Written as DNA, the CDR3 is TGTGCCAGCAGTGCCAGAGATACGCAGTATTTT. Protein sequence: CASSARDTQYF.

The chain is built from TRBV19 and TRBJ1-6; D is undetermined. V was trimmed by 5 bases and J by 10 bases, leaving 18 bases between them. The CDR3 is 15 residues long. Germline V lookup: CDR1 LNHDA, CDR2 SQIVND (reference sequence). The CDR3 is CASSSRSGVESPLHF. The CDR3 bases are TGTGCCAGTAGTTCCCGTAGCGGGGTGGAATCACCCCTCCACTTT. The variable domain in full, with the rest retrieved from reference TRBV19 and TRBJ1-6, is DGGITQSPKYLFRKEGQNVTLSCEQNLNHDAMYWYRQDPGQGLRLIYYSQIVNDFQKGDIAEGYSVSREKKESFPLTVTSAQKNPTAFYLCASSSRSGVESPLHFGNGTRLTVT.

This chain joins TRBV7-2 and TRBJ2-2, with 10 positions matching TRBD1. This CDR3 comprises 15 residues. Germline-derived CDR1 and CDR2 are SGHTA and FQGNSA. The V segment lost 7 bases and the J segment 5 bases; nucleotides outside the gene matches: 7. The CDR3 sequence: CASNSGTGVTGELFF. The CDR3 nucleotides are TGTGCCAGCAACAGCGGGACAGGGGTAACCGGGGAGCTGTTTTTT.

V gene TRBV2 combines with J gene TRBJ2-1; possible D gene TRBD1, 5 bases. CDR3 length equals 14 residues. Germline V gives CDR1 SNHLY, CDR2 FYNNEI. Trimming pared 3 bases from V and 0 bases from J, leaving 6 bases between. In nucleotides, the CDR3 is TGTGCCAGCAGTGATCAGGGCTCCTACAATGAGCAGTTCTTC. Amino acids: CASSDQGSYNEQFF.